This T cell receptor (beta chain) emerged from a study of beta chain features in type 1 diabetes. This clone was counted a few times. Its target is unknown. From germline, CDR1 is SGHRS and CDR2 YFSETQ. The CDR3 has 9 amino acids. The whole isolated RNA underwent reverse transcription, so sequencing captured expressed TCRB transcripts. Repertoires were generated with immunoSEQ multiplex PCR, while TCRdb's copy carries only in-frame clones and drops some. The sample lists about 190,000 clones, approximately 7.8% seen once, with about 0.95% in the top ten. Study-level points and caveats: cDNA-based sequencing might over-represent cells highly expressing TCR. VDJ junctions from type 1 diabetes patients carried fewer insertions and larger deletions. Researchers caution that PCR might favor shorter templates, equally among patients and controls. Patients with Type 1 diabetes showed moderately but significantly shorter TCRB CDR3s in all four CD4+ subsets.

The genes are TRBV5-1 and TRBJ2-7; D is uncertain. The specimen sequenced was central memory CD4+ T cells from blood. This TCR was sampled from a woman aged 35 to 49 with type 1 diabetes. CDR3 nucleotides: TGCGCCAGCAGCTTTGCACTCCAAGTC. This sequence encodes CASSFALQV.